This TCR beta chain was sequenced in a study of CD8+CD57+ T cells in acquired aplastic anemia. As concerns this clonotype: Its matching antigen is unknown.

CDR1 is KGHDR and CDR2 is SFDVKD in the germline V gene. The V end was cut by 11 bases, the J end by 1 base, with 17 bases between. This CDR3 has 14 amino acids. Study observations and caveats: Controls and patients did not differ significantly in CD8+ Simpson's diversity.

Profiling of TCR beta VDJ combinations and CDR3 sequences used genomic DNA as template. Each CDR3 protein is one row after TCRdb ran MiXCR on the reads. The table records some 180,000 distinct CDR3 sequences, roughly 63% of them present only once. The patients chosen for sequencing had shown expansion of CD8+CD57+ cells (detected by flow cytometry). The source material was sorted CD4+, CD8+, or CD8+CD57+ T cells (not recorded which) from PBMCs. This receptor was obtained from a human donor with aplastic anemia. The chain links TRBV24-1 to TRBJ2-7; the D gene is possibly TRBD2 (6 bases). Here the CDR3 DNA reads TGTGCCATCGGTTTGGAGGGGAGATCCTACGAGCAGTACTTC. This encodes CAIGLEGRSYEQYF.